This TCR beta chain emerged from a study of T cells after yellow fever vaccination. V lost 6 bases to trimming and J lost 4 bases, with 8 bases between them. CDR3 size: 12 residues. The V gene's germline CDR1 is SNHLY and CDR2 FYNNEI. TCRdb re-derived calls from the 5' RACE reads in MiXCR, one entry per CDR3 protein. The sample yields about 260,000 distinct CDR3 sequences, under 15% seen once. Source: CD4+ T cells sorted from PBMCs, taken 45 days after the yellow fever booster vaccination. V is TRBV2 and J is TRBJ2-3; maybe TRBD2 (6 bases). This TCR came from a man aged 25-45 years who received the YFV17D yellow fever vaccine. CDR3 sequence (DNA): TGTGCCAGCAGGGTAGCGGCAGATACGCAGTATTTT. It encodes CASRVAADTQYF.